The clone carrying this TCR beta chain has at least ten counts. The CDR3 sequence is 13 residues long. With 6 bases removed from V and 5 bases from J, the gap between germline ends came to 11 bases. The germline gives CDR1 MDHEN, CDR2 SYDVKM. This record comes from a study of T cells in Graves' hyperthyroidism and ophthalmopathy. RNA transcripts served as the template for amplifying TCR beta CDR3 regions. Carried out on the TCR CDR3, a first-round RT-PCR used the HTBI primer set. TCRdb itself ran the multiplex PCR reads through MiXCR, one entry per CDR3 protein. The table includes approximately 98,000 distinct CDR3 sequences, 35% to 50% detected once.

This clonotype was obtained from a woman aged 25 to 45 with Graves' hyperthyroidism. The chain joins TRBV28 to TRBJ1-5; D is perhaps TRBD1 (6 bases). Sequencing used peripheral blood or thyroid tissue (not recorded which). CDR3 nucleotide sequence: TGTGCCAGCAGGATAGGGGGGGATCAGCCCCAGCATTTT. Translation: CASRIGGDQPQHF.